One and the same sample provided the 11 T cell receptor beta chains below, sequenced in a study of early T cells in non-severe SARS-CoV-2 infection. TCRdb re-called the 5' RACE reads through MiXCR, storing one row per CDR3 protein. The table includes approximately 71,000 distinct CDR3 sequences, roughly 10% detected once. Sequencing was done on a sample of whole blood. These receptors all stem from an adult who was a healthcare worker with PCR-confirmed SARS-CoV-2 infection or an uninfected control (not recorded which).

In its sample, this clonotype was seen a few times. The rearrangement links TRBV7-3 to TRBJ2-3; 9 bases are a match to TRBD2. V lost 4 bases, J lost 0 bases, and 2 bases stayed unmatched. This CDR3 has 15 amino acids. Germline-derived CDR1 and CDR2 are SGHTA and FQGTGA. In DNA form, the CDR3 reads TGTGCCAGCAGCTCACTAGCGGGTAGCACAGATACGCAGTATTTT. Its translation: CASSSLAGSTDTQYF.

This clonotype was recorded many times. V usage is TRBV5-1 and J usage is TRBJ2-5, with D possibly TRBD1 on 5 matching bases. CDR3 size: 14 residues. V was cut by 0 bases and J by 2 bases, with 8 bases left in between. Germline CDR1 and CDR2: SGHRS and YFSETQ. In DNA form, the CDR3 reads TGCGCCAGCAGCTTGGATGCAGGGCAAGAGACCCAGTACTTC. The encoded protein is CASSLDAGQETQYF.

This clonotype was seen repeatedly, ten times or more. The chain is built from TRBV4-2 and TRBJ2-2; D remains ambiguous. Trimming pared 0 bases from V and 7 bases from J, leaving 3 bases between. Germline CDR1 is LGHNA and CDR2 is YNFKEQ. The CDR3 has 12 residues. CDR3 nucleotides: TGTGCCAGCAGCCAAGATGGCGGGGAGCTGTTTTTT. Amino acid sequence: CASSQDGGELFF.

This clonotype was found many times. V usage is TRBV7-9 and J usage is TRBJ2-5; D remains unclear. The CDR3 is made up of 14 amino acids. V shed 0 bases and J shed 1 base, with 6 bases lying between them. The germline V gene encodes CDR1 SEHNR and CDR2 FQNEAQ (reference sequence). The chain's CDR3 is CASSLAEIQETQYF. Here the CDR3 DNA reads TGTGCCAGCAGCTTAGCGGAAATCCAAGAGACCCAGTACTTC.

This clonotype was counted at least ten times. V and J are TRBV5-8 and TRBJ2-3; no reliable D call. V shed 4 bases and J shed 6 bases, with 9 bases lying between them. Germline lookup yields CDR1 SGHTS and CDR2 YDEGEE. This CDR3 comprises 12 residues. CDR3 residues: CASSKTLDTQYF. The DNA of the CDR3 is TGTGCCAGCAGCAAAACCTTGGATACGCAGTATTTT.

This clonotype was detected only a few times. The chain is built from TRBV7-8 and TRBJ2-7; D may correspond to TRBD1 or TRBD2 (6 bases each). V lost 5 bases, J lost 3 bases, and 17 bases lay in between. This CDR3 is built from 15 residues. Germline-derived CDR1 and CDR2 are SGHVS and FQNEAQ. In DNA, the CDR3 is TGTGCCAGCAGCCCGAATTCCAGGGGACTCTACGAGCAGTACTTC. It codes for CASSPNSRGLYEQYF.

This clonotype has ten or more counts. The chain couples TRBV12-5 to TRBJ2-1; no clear D. From germline, CDR1 is LGHNT and CDR2 FRNRAP. Trimming cost V 2 bases and J 5 bases, with 4 bases left between them. The CDR3 consists of 12 residues. CDR3 in amino acids: CASGLLDNEQFF. The CDR3 region has the DNA TGTGCTAGTGGTTTGCTTGACAATGAGCAGTTCTTC.

This clonotype is a singleton in its sample. The genes are TRBV30 and TRBJ2-5; D gene uncertain. The CDR3 runs 12 residues. Germline V gene data show CDR1 as GTSNPN and CDR2 as SVGIG (reference sequence). With 2 bases removed from V and 5 bases from J, the gap between germline ends came to 9 bases. In DNA, the CDR3 is TGTGCCTGGAGTCTATTCCAGGAGACCCAGTACTTC. This codes for CAWSLFQETQYF.

This clonotype was observed many times. The genes are TRBV19 and TRBJ2-3, with D hard to call. CDR1 and CDR2 from the germline V gene are LNHDA and SQIVND (reference sequence). There are 13 residues in the CDR3. V was shortened by 5 bases and J by 2 bases, with 8 bases between the two germline ends. Here the CDR3 reads CASSPSLTDTQYF. The CDR3 DNA reads as TGTGCCAGTAGTCCCTCCCTCACAGATACGCAGTATTTT.

The J gene is TRBJ1-2, the V gene TRBV12-3 or TRBV12-4; perhaps TRBD1 as D (5 bases). Trimming took off 10 bases at V and 7 bases at J, with 22 bases between the two ends. This CDR3 has 14 amino acids. CDR3 protein: CATGLRGLTGGYTF. The CDR3 nucleotides read TGTGCCACTGGGTTAAGAGGACTTACAGGTGGCTACACCTTC.

V and J are TRBV6-2 or TRBV6-3 and TRBJ1-5, with D hard to call. The CDR3 is 14 amino acids. CDR1 is MNHEY, CDR2 SVGEGT, per germline. The V end lost 2 bases, the J end lost 0 bases, and 5 bases lay between the germline ends. Here the CDR3 DNA reads TGTGCCAGCAGTTACAGGAGTAGCAATCAGCCCCAGCATTTT. Translated, it gives CASSYRSSNQPQHF.